A selection of T cell receptor beta chains follows, all from one sample in a study of T cell responses to AZD1222 COVID-19 vaccine. Method: immunoSEQ multiplex PCR; TCRdb's copy keeps in-frame clones and lacks some. The data contain over 85,000 clones, more than 85% of them seen just once; the ten biggest clones take up around 5.1%. Specimen: peripheral blood, collected on day 0 of AZD1222 vaccination. The source is an adult in good health. Each CDR3 is given with its conserved first and last residue. The D gene is left open where the match is weak. The size field is filled for only some rows; it gives once, few, many or a size class.

j_gene: TRBJ1-5
d_gene: NA
abundance: NA
v_gene: TRBV9
CDR3aa: CASSEGGLQPQHF
CDR3nt: TGTGCCAGCAGCGAGGGGGGGCTTCAGCCCCAGCATTTT

j_gene: TRBJ2-7
d_gene: NA
abundance: NA
v_gene: TRBV7-9
CDR3aa: CASSLGGLGYEQYF
CDR3nt: TGTGCCAGCAGCTTAGGCGGGTTAGGTTACGAGCAGTACTTC

j_gene: TRBJ1-3
d_gene: NA
abundance: NA
v_gene: TRBV5-1
CDR3aa: CASSQQGPLDSGNTIYF
CDR3nt: TGCGCCAGCAGCCAGCAGGGTCCGCTTGACTCTGGAAACACCATATATTTT

j_gene: TRBJ2-1
d_gene: NA
abundance: NA
v_gene: TRBV29-1
CDR3aa: CSALDFRDDVQFF
CDR3nt: TGCAGCGCCCTCGATTTCCGGGACGATGTGCAGTTCTTC

j_gene: TRBJ1-5
d_gene: NA
abundance: NA
v_gene: TRBV6-1
CDR3aa: CASSVVGGTGNQPQHF
CDR3nt: TGTGCCAGCAGTGTCGTAGGGGGGACTGGCAATCAGCCCCAGCATTTT

j_gene: TRBJ2-7
d_gene: NA
abundance: NA
v_gene: TRBV6-1
CDR3aa: CASSEEPRSYEQYF
CDR3nt: TGTGCCAGCAGTGAAGAACCCAGGTCCTACGAGCAGTACTTC

j_gene: TRBJ1-4
d_gene: NA
abundance: NA
v_gene: TRBV28
CDR3aa: CASSLSLPEKLFF
CDR3nt: TGTGCCAGCAGCCTCTCGCTGCCCGAAAAACTGTTTTTT

j_gene: TRBJ2-5
d_gene: NA
abundance: NA
v_gene: TRBV5-1
CDR3aa: CASSEGTFQETQYF
CDR3nt: TGCGCCAGCAGCGAAGGGACTTTCCAAGAGACCCAGTACTTC

j_gene: TRBJ2-7
d_gene: NA
abundance: once
v_gene: TRBV5-4
CDR3aa: CASSLDQGSEQYF
CDR3nt: TGTGCCAGCAGCTTGGACCAGGGGAGCGAGCAGTACTTC

j_gene: TRBJ2-6
d_gene: NA
abundance: NA
v_gene: TRBV19
CDR3aa: CASSIVAGANVLTF
CDR3nt: TGTGCCAGTAGTATTGTGGCTGGGGCCAACGTCCTGACTTTC

j_gene: TRBJ2-7
d_gene: NA
abundance: NA
v_gene: TRBV7-2
CDR3aa: CASSLGLQGYEQYF
CDR3nt: TGTGCCAGCAGCTTAGGCTTACAGGGTTACGAGCAGTACTTC

j_gene: TRBJ2-1
d_gene: NA
abundance: once
v_gene: TRBV10-3
CDR3aa: CAIRGTGVRYNEQFF
CDR3nt: TGTGCCATCAGAGGCACGGGGGTGAGGTACAATGAGCAGTTCTTC

j_gene: TRBJ1-6
d_gene: NA
abundance: NA
v_gene: TRBV9
CDR3aa: CASSRGGPNNSPLHF
CDR3nt: TGTGCCAGCAGCCGGGGGGGACCGAATAATTCACCCCTCCACTTT

j_gene: TRBJ1-6
d_gene: TRBD1
abundance: NA
v_gene: TRBV9
CDR3aa: CASKGQGDSPLHF
CDR3nt: TGTGCCAGCAAGGGACAGGGGGATTCACCCCTCCACTTT

j_gene: TRBJ1-5
d_gene: TRBD1
abundance: NA
v_gene: TRBV27
CDR3aa: CASRSPGGSNQPQHF
CDR3nt: TGTGCCAGCAGATCCCCAGGGGGGAGCAATCAGCCCCAGCATTTT

j_gene: TRBJ2-7
d_gene: NA
abundance: NA
v_gene: TRBV29-1
CDR3aa: CSVGLLPTYEQYF
CDR3nt: TGCAGCGTTGGACTTCTACCTACCTACGAGCAGTACTTC

j_gene: TRBJ2-5
d_gene: TRBD2
abundance: NA
v_gene: TRBV4-1
CDR3aa: CASSQDLSGSQQETQYF
CDR3nt: TGCGCCAGCAGCCAAGATTTGAGCGGGAGCCAGCAAGAGACCCAGTACTTC

j_gene: TRBJ1-2
d_gene: NA
abundance: NA
v_gene: TRBV28
CDR3aa: CASSTRDGYGYTF
CDR3nt: TGTGCCAGCAGTACGCGGGACGGCTATGGCTACACCTTC

j_gene: TRBJ1-3
d_gene: NA
abundance: NA
v_gene: TRBV5-1
CDR3aa: CASSMDVGNTIYF
CDR3nt: TGCGCCAGCAGCATGGACGTTGGAAACACCATATATTTT

j_gene: TRBJ1-2
d_gene: NA
abundance: NA
v_gene: TRBV5-6
CDR3aa: CASSLLVFNYGYTF
CDR3nt: TGTGCCAGCAGCTTGCTAGTTTTTAACTATGGCTACACCTTC

j_gene: TRBJ1-1
d_gene: NA
abundance: NA
v_gene: TRBV19
CDR3aa: CASSIKVNTEAFF
CDR3nt: TGTGCCAGTAGTATCAAGGTGAACACTGAAGCTTTCTTT

j_gene: TRBJ1-5
d_gene: TRBD1
abundance: NA
v_gene: TRBV30
CDR3aa: CAWTPGTGNQPQHF
CDR3nt: TGTGCCTGGACCCCCGGGACAGGGAATCAGCCCCAGCATTTT

j_gene: TRBJ2-7
d_gene: TRBD2
abundance: NA
v_gene: TRBV12-3/TRBV12-4
CDR3aa: CASSLSLAAEQYF
CDR3nt: TGTGCCAGCAGTTTGAGCCTAGCGGCCGAGCAGTACTTC

j_gene: TRBJ1-2
d_gene: TRBD1
abundance: NA
v_gene: TRBV6-2/TRBV6-3
CDR3aa: CASSPDRGKANYGYTF
CDR3nt: TGTGCCAGCAGTCCCGACAGGGGAAAAGCTAACTATGGCTACACCTTC

j_gene: TRBJ1-1
d_gene: NA
abundance: NA
v_gene: TRBV11-2
CDR3aa: CASSLEFGSKNTEAFF
CDR3nt: TGTGCCAGCAGCTTAGAATTTGGCAGTAAGAACACTGAAGCTTTCTTT

j_gene: TRBJ2-5
d_gene: NA
abundance: NA
v_gene: TRBV6-5
CDR3aa: CASLTSGGTQYF
CDR3nt: TGTGCCAGCTTGACTTCCGGTGGGACCCAGTACTTC

j_gene: TRBJ2-7
d_gene: TRBD2
abundance: NA
v_gene: TRBV6-6
CDR3aa: CASSQGTSGNYEQYF
CDR3nt: TGTGCCAGCAGCCAGGGGACTAGCGGGAACTACGAGCAGTACTTC